These 17 T cell receptor beta chains came from one sample sequenced in a study of TIL therapy for anti-PD-1-resistant metastatic lung cancer. As to time point: pre-treatment sample, taken before nivolumab and TIL therapy. The libraries were made with immunoSEQ v3. Using immunoSEQ multiplex PCR, the repertoire was profiled, and TCRdb retains in-frame clones only, with some absent. This repertoire shows 16,000 or so clones, around 68% found once; its top ten account for 36%. The material sequenced was blood, taken at baseline. The receptors were gathered from a person between 25 and 79 years old with non-small cell lung cancer.

This chain connects TRBV11-2 to TRBJ2-1; 10 positions match TRBD2. After removal of 6 bases from V and 6 bases from J, the junction contained 8 bases not matched to a gene. The germline V gene encodes CDR1 SGHAT and CDR2 FQNNGV. The CDR3 is 15 residues long. This CDR3 is CASRSSGGFSNEQFF. CDR3 nucleotide sequence: TGTGCCAGCAGGTCTAGCGGGGGATTCTCCAATGAGCAGTTCTTC.

The chain carries TRBV7-6 and TRBJ1-5; tentative D call: TRBD1 (5 bases). V gave up 5 bases and J gave up 5 bases, with 10 bases separating them. Germline lookup yields CDR1 SGHVS and CDR2 FNYEAQ. The CDR3 is made up of 13 amino acids. The CDR3 DNA reads TGTGCCAGCAGCCAGGCGGGGGATCAGCCCCAGCATTTT. Translated, it gives CASSQAGDQPQHF.

Only one count was recorded for this clone. CDR3 amino acids: CASSLQLAGRASTDTQYF. The DNA of the CDR3 is TGTGCCAGCAGCTTACAACTAGCGGGGCGCGCTAGCACAGATACGCAGTATTTT. This chain joins TRBV7-2 and TRBJ2-3; 10 nucleotides match TRBD2. Germline-derived CDR1 and CDR2 are SGHTA and FQGNSA. The CDR3 totals 18 residues. The trim removed 2 bases at V and 0 bases at J, leaving 8 bases unmatched.

The chain couples TRBV9 to TRBJ2-3, with TRBD2 matching 10 bases. This CDR3 is built from 16 residues. The germline V gene has CDR1 SGDLS and CDR2 YYNGEE. V shed 3 bases, J shed 0 bases, and the junction held 4 bases outside the gene matches. CDR3: CASSGGTSASTDTQYF. CDR3 sequence (DNA): TGTGCCAGCAGCGGCGGGACTAGCGCTAGCACAGATACGCAGTATTTT. The full variable domain, completed using reference TRBV9 and TRBJ2-3, is DSGVTQTPKHLITATGQRVTLRCSPRSGDLSVYWYQQSLDQGLQFLIQYYNGEERAKGNILERFSAQQFPDLHSELNLSSLELGDSALYFCASSGGTSASTDTQYFGPGTRLTVL.

The rearrangement links TRBV12-5 to TRBJ2-2; perhaps D is TRBD1 or TRBD2 (5 bases each). Trimming pared 6 bases from V and 4 bases from J, leaving 15 bases between. The CDR3 is 15 residues long. Germline CDR1 reads LGHNT; CDR2 reads FRNRAP. The DNA of the CDR3 is TGTGCTAGTGGATTCCCGGGACCCCGCACCGGGGAGCTGTTTTTT. This translates into CASGFPGPRTGELFF. The entire variable domain, with the rest obtained from reference TRBV12-5 and TRBJ2-2, is as follows: DARVTQTPRHKVTEMGQEVTMRCQPILGHNTVFWYRQTMMQGLELLAYFRNRAPLDDSGMPKDRFSAEMPDATLATLKIQPSEPRDSAVYFCASGFPGPRTGELFFGEGSRLTVL.

CDR3 in amino acids: CASSQGGSNQPQHF. CDR3 bases: TGTGCCAGCAGCCAAGGGGGAAGCAATCAGCCCCAGCATTTT. The chain carries TRBV5-5 and TRBJ1-5; perhaps TRBD1 as D (6 bases). The germline V gene encodes CDR1 SGHKS and CDR2 YYEKEE (reference sequence). The V end lost 4 bases, the J end lost 1 base, and 9 bases lay between the germline ends. The CDR3 has 14 amino acids.

The chain couples TRBV6-5 to TRBJ2-2; 10 nucleotides match TRBD2. The CDR3 has 15 amino acids. Germline V gene data show CDR1 as MNHEY and CDR2 as SVGAGI. With V trimmed by 6 bases and J by 4 bases, 5 bases remained unmatched. As DNA, the CDR3 is TGTGCCAGCAGAAGCGGGGGGGCGGGCACCGGGGAGCTGTTTTTT. Translated: CASRSGGAGTGELFF.

The V call is TRBV7-6, the J call TRBJ1-1; D remains ambiguous. CDR3 length equals 13 residues. Germline V lookup: CDR1 SGHVS, CDR2 FNYEAQ. V was pared by 1 base and J by 3 bases, with 6 bases between. CDR3 nucleotide sequence: TGTGCCAGCAGCTTAGAGGTAGACACTGAAGCTTTCTTT. Encoded protein: CASSLEVDTEAFF.

This clone was detected only a few times. The chain links TRBV5-1 to TRBJ1-1; 9 positions match TRBD1. Germline values: CDR1 SGHRS, CDR2 YFSETQ. Trimming at V came to 5 bases and at J to 5 bases, leaving 7 bases not matched to a gene. CDR3 size: 14 residues. CDR3 nucleotides: TGCGCCAGCAGATCGGGACAGGGAATGACTGAAGCTTTCTTT. This codes for CASRSGQGMTEAFF. The whole variable domain, filled in from reference TRBV5-1 and TRBJ1-1, reads KAGVTQTPRYLIKTRGQQVTLSCSPISGHRSVSWYQQTPGQGLQFLFEYFSETQRNKGNFPGRFSGRQFSNSRSEMNVSTLELGDSALYLCASRSGQGMTEAFFGQGTRLTVV.

This clone occurred once. This chain joins TRBV27 and TRBJ1-4; 7 positions agree with TRBD1. The CDR3 has 13 residues. Per germline, CDR1 MNHEY and CDR2 SMNVEV (reference sequence). The CDR3 here is CATQGGWNEKLFF. The CDR3 nucleotides read TGTGCGACCCAGGGGGGCTGGAATGAAAAACTGTTTTTT.

The gene calls are TRBV7-2 and TRBJ2-2; weak D call: TRBD1 (7 bases). This CDR3 comprises 17 residues. Looked up from germline, CDR1 is SGHTA and CDR2 is FQGNSA. Trimming took 5 bases from V and 0 from J, leaving 16 bases between them. DNA for the CDR3: TGTGCCAGCAGCAAAGGCAGGGGGGAAGCGAACACCGGGGAGCTGTTTTTT. Translation gives CASSKGRGEANTGELFF. Using reference TRBV7-2 and TRBJ2-2 for the parts outside the CDR3, the full variable domain is GAGVSQSPSNKVTEKGKDVELRCDPISGHTALYWYRQSLGQGLEFLIYFQGNSAPDKSGLPSDRFSAERTGGSVSTLTIQRTQQEDSAVYLCASSKGRGEANTGELFFGEGSRLTVL.

V usage is TRBV6-1 and J usage is TRBJ1-5, with D possibly matching TRBD1 (6 bases). Germline V gene sequence: CDR1 MNHNS, CDR2 SASEGT. The CDR3 totals 14 residues. Trimming removed 2 bases from V and 4 bases from J, with 9 bases in between. The CDR3 protein is CASSERGWNQPQHF. CDR3 nucleotides: TGTGCCAGCAGTGAAAGGGGGTGGAATCAGCCCCAGCATTTT.

The chain carries TRBV5-1 and TRBJ2-1, with 10 bases matching TRBD2. V lost 3 bases, J lost 2 bases, and 5 bases stayed unmatched. The CDR3 sequence is 16 residues long. CDR1 is SGHRS and CDR2 is YFSETQ in the germline V gene. The CDR3 DNA is TGCGCCAGCAGCTCACCACTAGCGGGAACCTACAATGAGCAGTTCTTC. Translated, it gives CASSSPLAGTYNEQFF.

The chain combines TRBV5-1 with TRBJ2-1, with 7 nucleotides matching TRBD2. With V trimmed by 1 base and J by 7 bases, 5 bases remained unmatched. CDR1 and CDR2 (germline): SGHRS, YFSETQ. The CDR3 extends over 14 amino acids. The CDR3 sequence: CASSLFSGGNEQFF. The DNA for the CDR3 is TGCGCCAGCAGCTTGTTTTCCGGGGGGAATGAGCAGTTCTTC. The whole variable domain, filled in from reference TRBV5-1 and TRBJ2-1, reads KAGVTQTPRYLIKTRGQQVTLSCSPISGHRSVSWYQQTPGQGLQFLFEYFSETQRNKGNFPGRFSGRQFSNSRSEMNVSTLELGDSALYLCASSLFSGGNEQFFGPGTRLTVL.

This clone was observed a few times. This sequence joins TRBV6-6 and TRBJ1-3, with D possibly matching TRBD1 (5 bases). Trimming removed 2 bases from V and 1 base from J, with 6 bases in between. Germline lookup yields CDR1 MNHNY and CDR2 SVGAGI (reference sequence). The length of the CDR3 is 14 residues. CDR3 bases: TGTGCCAGCAGTTACGAGGGGTCTGGAAACACCATATATTTT. Encoded protein: CASSYEGSGNTIYF.

The chain has TRBV7-6 and TRBJ2-5, with 9 bases identical to TRBD1. The CDR3 loop spans 14 amino acids. The V segment lost 6 bases and the J segment 2 bases; nucleotides outside the gene matches: 4. Per the germline V gene, CDR1 is SGHVS and CDR2 is FNYEAQ. The CDR3: CASRLDRGQETQYF. As DNA, the CDR3 is TGTGCCAGCAGACTTGACAGGGGGCAAGAGACCCAGTACTTC. The whole variable domain, remainder taken from reference TRBV7-6 and TRBJ2-5, is GAGVSQSPRYKVTKRGQDVALRCDPISGHVSLYWYRQALGQGPEFLTYFNYEAQQDKSGLPNDRFSAERPEGSISTLTIQRTEQRDSAMYRCASRLDRGQETQYFGPGTRLLVL.

This clone came up a few times. The CDR3 spells CASSLSPSGTDYNEQFF. For the CDR3, the DNA is TGCGCCAGCAGCTTGTCGCCCTCCGGGACAGACTACAATGAGCAGTTCTTC. V is TRBV5-1 and J is TRBJ2-1, with 7 bases aligning to TRBD1. CDR1 is SGHRS, CDR2 YFSETQ, per germline. This CDR3 is 17 amino acids long. Unmatched junction bases numbered 10, after V lost 1 base and J lost 3 bases. Full variable domain (outside the CDR3, taken from reference TRBV5-1 and TRBJ2-1): KAGVTQTPRYLIKTRGQQVTLSCSPISGHRSVSWYQQTPGQGLQFLFEYFSETQRNKGNFPGRFSGRQFSNSRSEMNVSTLELGDSALYLCASSLSPSGTDYNEQFFGPGTRLTVL.